The next 24 T cell receptor beta chains were all read from a single sample in a study of breast tumors, draining lymph nodes, adjacent tissues. Samples came from axillary lymph nodes draining the breast cancer. TCRdb reprocessed the multiplex PCR reads with MiXCR, giving one entry per CDR3 protein. The sample has approximately 250,000 distinct CDR3 sequences, less than 45% seen once; the top ten hold about 3.9%. Sequenced sample: axillary lymph node tissue. These receptors all stem from a female donor with breast cancer. Some clones in this sample may be carry-over from other donors' samples.

In this sample, this clonotype turned up many times. V is TRBV29-1 and J is TRBJ2-3, with 13 bases that match TRBD2. CDR3 length: 14 amino acids. Germline V gene lookup returns CDR1 SQVTM and CDR2 ANQGSEA. V lost 7 bases, J lost 3 bases, and 4 bases stayed unmatched. CDR3 DNA: TGCAGCGCCGTGGGACTAGCGGGAACAGATACGCAGTATTTT. This translates into CSAVGLAGTDTQYF.

This clonotype showed up many times. The rearrangement uses TRBV9 and TRBJ1-2; the match to TRBD1 covers 7 bases. The V segment lost 4 bases and the J segment 6 bases; nucleotides outside the gene matches: 12. The CDR3 is 15 residues long. CDR1 is SGDLS and CDR2 is YYNGEE in the germline V gene. The CDR3 DNA sequence: TGTGCCAGCAGCCCTGTGACAGGGAGCAAGGATGGCTACACCTTC. Translated: CASSPVTGSKDGYTF.

V gene TRBV5-8 combines with J gene TRBJ2-5; D may match TRBD1 or TRBD2 (5 bases each). The germline V gene encodes CDR1 SGHTS and CDR2 YDEGEE. Trimming pared 6 bases from V and 3 bases from J, leaving 15 bases between. The CDR3 length is 14 residues. CDR3 sequence (DNA): TGTGCCAGCACCCTGAGGGGATCGAAAGAGACCCAGTACTTC. It yields the protein CASTLRGSKETQYF. The full variable domain, completed using reference TRBV5-8 and TRBJ2-5, is EAGVTQSPTHLIKTRGQQATLRCSPISGHTSVYWYQQALGLGLQFLLWYDEGEERNRGNFPPRFSGRQFPNYSSELNVNALELEDSALYLCASTLRGSKETQYFGPGTRLLVL.

This clonotype was recorded at least ten times. The genes are TRBV3-1 and TRBJ2-1; 11 bases are shared with TRBD1. Losses at the gene ends were 2 bases for V and 6 bases for J; bases not matched to a gene: 3. Germline V gives CDR1 LGHDT, CDR2 YNNKEL (reference sequence). The CDR3 sequence is 15 residues long. The CDR3 DNA follows: TGTGCCAGCAGCCAAACCGGGACAGGGGGCAATGAGCAGTTCTTC. Translated, it gives CASSQTGTGGNEQFF.

This clonotype showed up many times. The CDR3 reads CSADSTSGSTDTQYF. The CDR3 nucleotides read TGCAGTGCTGATTCGACTAGCGGTAGCACAGATACGCAGTATTTT. The gene calls are TRBV20-1 and TRBJ2-3; the match to TRBD2 covers 9 bases. Germline V CDR1 and CDR2: DFQATT, SNEGSKA (reference sequence). CDR3 length: 15 amino acids. With V trimmed by 5 bases and J by 0 bases, 6 bases remained unmatched.

This chain joins TRBV2 and TRBJ2-5; perhaps TRBD2 as D (6 bases). Germline loops: CDR1 SNHLY, CDR2 FYNNEI. V was pared by 6 bases and J by 2 bases, with 13 bases between. The CDR3 sequence is 14 residues long. This CDR3 is CASRGGPGQETQYF. The DNA for the CDR3 is TGTGCCAGCAGGGGGGGACCGGGACAAGAGACCCAGTACTTC.

This clonotype has more than one count but fewer than ten. The rearrangement uses TRBV4-1 and TRBJ1-1; a weak D match, TRBD1 (5 bases). The germline V gene encodes CDR1 MGHRA and CDR2 YSYEKL. The V end lost 3 bases, the J end lost 2 bases, and 10 bases lay between the germline ends. The CDR3 length is 14 residues. The CDR3 nucleotides read TGCGCCAGCAGCCAGGGGACGGTCAACACTGAAGCTTTCTTT. Encoded protein: CASSQGTVNTEAFF.

This clonotype was found a few times. This chain uses TRBV27 with TRBJ2-1, with 8 nucleotides matching TRBD2. The V gene's germline CDR1 is MNHEY and CDR2 SMNVEV (reference sequence). J gave up 2 bases and V 8 bases, and 5 bases lay outside the gene matches. The CDR3 is 14 amino acids. CDR3 region: CASRGGGAYNEQFF. The DNA for the CDR3 is TGTGCCAGCCGGGGGGGCGGGGCCTACAATGAGCAGTTCTTC.

The V and J genes are TRBV27 and TRBJ2-5, with a possible D match to TRBD1 (6 bases). CDR1 MNHEY and CDR2 SMNVEV come from the germline V gene (reference sequence). The germline V and J ends were trimmed by 3 bases and 4 bases, with 12 bases remaining between them. The CDR3 has 14 residues. The DNA for the CDR3 is TGTGCCAGCAGTTTTTGGGGGCGGAGAGAGACCCAGTACTTC. It is translated as CASSFWGRRETQYF.

This clonotype appeared many times. The rearrangement joins TRBV24-1 to TRBJ1-2, with 9 nucleotides matching TRBD1. Germline CDR1 is KGHDR and CDR2 is SFDVKD. CDR3 length: 16 residues. The V segment lost 4 bases and the J segment 4 bases; nucleotides outside the gene matches: 9. In DNA form, the CDR3 reads TGTGCCACCAGTGAGACCCAAGGGACAGGGCGCTATGGCTACACCTTC. Its protein is CATSETQGTGRYGYTF.

This clonotype has just a few counts. The chain is built from TRBV29-1 and TRBJ2-5; maybe TRBD2 (7 bases). The CDR3 length is 17 residues. The germline V and J ends were trimmed by 7 bases and 0 bases, with 24 bases remaining between them. Germline V gene lookup returns CDR1 SQVTM and CDR2 ANQGSEA. The CDR3 region has the DNA TGCAGCGCAGATAGGCTCCAGGGAGGGGGAAACCAAGAGACCCAGTACTTC. Protein sequence: CSADRLQGGGNQETQYF.

This clonotype was observed many times. The rearrangement links TRBV5-1 to TRBJ2-5; 8 nucleotides line up with TRBD1. J gave up 7 bases and V 1 base, and 9 bases lay outside the gene matches. This CDR3 has 15 residues. From germline, CDR1 is SGHRS and CDR2 YFSETQ. This CDR3 reads CASSLSRDRGGTQYF. The CDR3 region has the DNA TGCGCCAGCAGCTTGAGTCGCGACAGGGGAGGGACCCAGTACTTC.

This clonotype was counted at least ten times. The chain is built from TRBV19 and TRBJ2-5, with 7 bases fitting TRBD1. Germline V gene data show CDR1 as LNHDA and CDR2 as SQIVND (reference sequence). This CDR3 has 13 residues. V shed 6 bases, J shed 4 bases, and the junction held 5 bases outside the gene matches. The CDR3 loop is CASRPRQGETQYF. CDR3 coding DNA: TGTGCCAGTAGGCCCCGACAGGGAGAGACCCAGTACTTC.

At least ten counts were recorded for this clonotype. This chain links TRBV7-9 with TRBJ1-4, with D possibly TRBD1 on 5 matching bases. This CDR3 has 13 amino acids. Germline-derived CDR1 and CDR2 are SEHNR and FQNEAQ (reference sequence). Trimming removed 0 bases from V and 7 bases from J, with 6 bases in between. As DNA, the CDR3 is TGTGCCAGCAGCTTAGCCGGGACTGAAAAACTGTTTTTT. Encoded protein: CASSLAGTEKLFF.

This clonotype appeared once. The chain joins TRBV25-1 to TRBJ1-2; 10 bases are shared with TRBD1. V lost 4 bases, J lost 3 bases, and 5 bases stayed unmatched. Germline V lookup: CDR1 MGHDK, CDR2 SYGVNS. The CDR3 is made up of 15 amino acids. This chain's CDR3 is CASSASTGGDYGYTF. Here the CDR3 DNA reads TGTGCCAGCAGTGCATCGACAGGGGGCGACTATGGCTACACCTTC.

V gene TRBV5-1 combines with J gene TRBJ1-1; TRBD1 might be the D (5 bases). Germline-derived CDR1 and CDR2 are SGHRS and YFSETQ. This CDR3 is built from 15 residues. Trimming cost V 0 bases and J 1 base, with 10 bases left between them. The CDR3 bases are TGCGCCAGCAGCTTGGCCGGGACGGCGAACACTGAAGCTTTCTTT. Translated: CASSLAGTANTEAFF. Supplemented by reference TRBV5-1 and TRBJ1-1, the full variable domain reads KAGVTQTPRYLIKTRGQQVTLSCSPISGHRSVSWYQQTPGQGLQFLFEYFSETQRNKGNFPGRFSGRQFSNSRSEMNVSTLELGDSALYLCASSLAGTANTEAFFGQGTRLTVV.

Remarks on this clonotype: The junction departs from germline at one end; a sequencing error may be responsible. The chain employs TRBV9 and TRBJ1-6, with D hard to call. CDR1 and CDR2 (germline): SGDLS, YYNGEE. The CDR3 has 14 amino acids. This CDR3 is CASSKPGPMSPLHF. The CDR3 DNA reads TGTGCTAGCAGCAAGCCGGGCCCTATGTCACCCCTCCACTTT.

Concerning this clonotype itself: A much larger clone sits a single nucleotide away, making a read error possible. This chain joins TRBV6-1 and TRBJ2-2, with D unresolved. The CDR3 consists of 13 residues. Germline V gene lookup returns CDR1 MNHNS and CDR2 SASEGT. The ends were cut back, 8 bases at V and 4 bases at J, with 11 bases in the middle. The DNA for the CDR3 is TGTGCCAGCGCCCGGACCCTCACCGGGGAGCTGTTTTTT. This encodes CASARTLTGELFF.

This clonotype showed up many times. The chain recombines TRBV30 with TRBJ1-6; tentatively, D is TRBD1 (5 bases). Germline V gives CDR1 GTSNPN, CDR2 SVGIG (reference sequence). With 0 bases removed from V and 0 bases from J, the gap between germline ends came to 15 bases. This CDR3 has 18 residues. The CDR3 DNA is TGTGCCTGGAGTGTACAGGCAGGGCCGTCCTCCTATAATTCACCCCTCCACTTT. Translation gives CAWSVQAGPSSYNSPLHF.

This clonotype was found many times. The chain is built from TRBV20-1 and TRBJ2-5; 7 bases fit TRBD2. The CDR3 spans 15 residues. Per germline, CDR1 DFQATT and CDR2 SNEGSKA (reference sequence). The junction had 8 bases not matched to a gene; V was cut back by 0 bases and J by 4 bases. The CDR3 region is CSARDRTAGAETQYF. The CDR3 DNA is TGCAGTGCTAGAGATCGGACGGCGGGAGCAGAGACCCAGTACTTC.

There are many counts of this clonotype. The J gene is TRBJ1-6, the V gene TRBV6-5; D unresolved. The CDR3 sequence is 17 residues long. Germline CDR1 reads MNHEY; CDR2 reads SVGAGI. Trimming cost V 5 bases and J 3 bases, with 17 bases left between them. CDR3 in DNA: TGTGCCAGCAGTCGGGAGTTTTTCACCAACTATAATTCACCCCTCCACTTT. Its translation is CASSREFFTNYNSPLHF.

This clonotype was recorded many times. The chain combines TRBV10-3 with TRBJ1-2; 9 bases align to TRBD1. This CDR3 is 15 amino acids long. Germline V gives CDR1 ENHRY, CDR2 SYGVKD. With 6 bases clipped from V and 8 bases from J, the junction kept 13 bases outside the gene matches. The CDR3 loop is CAISPQGTGRRGYTF. For the CDR3, the DNA is TGTGCCATCAGCCCCCAGGGGACAGGGAGAAGGGGCTACACCTTC.

This clonotype occurred many times. The chain recombines TRBV5-1 with TRBJ2-3, with TRBD2 matching over 10 bases. The CDR3 totals 15 residues. Germline trimming cut 4 bases from V and 5 bases from J; bases unmatched to any gene: 7. The V gene's germline CDR1 is SGHRS and CDR2 YFSETQ. The CDR3 region is CASSTWIAGGDTQYF. Here the CDR3 DNA reads TGCGCCAGCAGCACTTGGATAGCGGGAGGAGATACGCAGTATTTT.

The V and J genes are TRBV29-1 and TRBJ2-2, with D maybe TRBD1 (5 bases). The germline CDR1 and CDR2 sequences are SQVTM and ANQGSEA. CDR3 size: 14 residues. V was shortened by 6 bases and J by 3 bases, with 14 bases between the two germline ends. The CDR3 spells CSVATQVDTGELFF. CDR3 nucleotide sequence: TGCAGCGTAGCTACACAGGTTGACACCGGGGAGCTGTTTTTT.